This note documents a single T cell receptor (beta chain) sequence. Its antigen is not identified. This entry belongs to a study of Ad26.COV2.S vaccination and SARS-CoV-2 variants. At the level of the study: Ad26.COV2.S, an intramuscular injection, was given once or twice 56 days apart. Study observations and caveats: In vaccinated individuals, spike-specific CD8+ and CD4+ T cell responses reportedly displayed substantial breadth.

Clones were read by immunoSEQ multiplex PCR, and TCRdb kept only the in-frame ones, dropping some. The table lists about 680,000 clones, 70% to 90% of them singletons. With 4 bases removed from V and 4 bases from J, the gap between germline ends came to 11 bases. Germline CDR1 and CDR2: SGDLS and YYNGEE. The CDR3 runs to 13 residues. Indicated treatment: around 19 received Ad26.COV2.S at low or high dose, single or two shots; about 5 received placebo; per-sample allocation not given. Repertoires come from day 63 after the first vaccine or placebo injection. This sequence joins TRBV9 and TRBJ1-2, with D maybe TRBD1 (5 bases). The receptor was isolated from a person between 18 and 65 years old who received the Ad26.COV2.S COVID-19 vaccine or a placebo. The specimen comprised peripheral blood, sampled in a trial of Ad26.COV2.S vaccine versus placebo. The CDR3 DNA reads TGTGCCAGCAGCCCCCGGGGCCCCTATGGCTACACCTTC. Amino acid sequence: CASSPRGPYGYTF.